Reported below is one T cell receptor (beta chain). An amount of RNA that ranged from roughly 0.45 to 1 ug was reverse transcribed with random hexamers. From the immunoSEQ multiplex PCR reads, TCRdb called clonotypes with MiXCR, one entry per CDR3 protein. The sample shows about 240,000 distinct CDR3 sequences, 90% to 97% of them seen only once. V lost 6 bases and J lost 4, with 15 bases in between. The CDR3 has 14 amino acids. The germline CDR1 and CDR2 sequences are MDHEN and SYDVKM. This record belongs to a study of CD8 T cells in Susac syndrome. The receptor's source is a human donor with Susac syndrome. The rearrangement links TRBV28 to TRBJ1-2; possible D gene TRBD1, 5 bases. The material sequenced was CD4+ T cells from PBMCs. CDR3 DNA sequence: TGTGCCAGCAGAATTAGTGGGGGTTCCTATGGCTACACCTTC. It translates to CASRISGGSYGYTF.